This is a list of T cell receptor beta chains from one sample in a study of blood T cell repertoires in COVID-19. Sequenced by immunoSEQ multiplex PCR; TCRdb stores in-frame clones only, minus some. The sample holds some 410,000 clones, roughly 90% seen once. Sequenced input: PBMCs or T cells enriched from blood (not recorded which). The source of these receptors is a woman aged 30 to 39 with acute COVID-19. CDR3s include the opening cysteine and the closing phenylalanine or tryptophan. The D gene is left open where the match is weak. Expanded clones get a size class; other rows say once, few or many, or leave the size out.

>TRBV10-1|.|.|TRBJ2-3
CASSELGVRYF
TGCGCCAGCAGTGAGTTAGGGGTTCGGTATTTT
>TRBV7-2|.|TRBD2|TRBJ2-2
CASSLAVSSGGDYTGELFF
TGTGCCAGCAGCTTAGCGGTGAGTAGCGGGGGGGATTACACCGGGGAGCTGTTTTTT
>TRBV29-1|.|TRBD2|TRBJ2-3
CSVFAIAGGRLDTQYF
TGCAGCGTTTTCGCCATAGCGGGGGGGCGTTTAGATACGCAGTATTTT
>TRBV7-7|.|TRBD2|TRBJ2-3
CASSPSSGGPVDTQYF
TGTGCCAGCAGCCCCTCTAGCGGGGGGCCCGTAGATACGCAGTATTTT
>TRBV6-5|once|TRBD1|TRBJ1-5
CASRGTGENQPQHF
TGTGCCAGCAGGGGGACAGGTGAGAATCAGCCCCAGCATTTT
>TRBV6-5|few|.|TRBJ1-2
CASSRTAFYGYTF
TGTGCCAGCAGTCGGACAGCTTTCTATGGCTACACCTTC
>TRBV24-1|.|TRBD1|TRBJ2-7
CATLDRGGEQYF
TGTGCCACCCTAGACAGGGGCGGCGAGCAGTACTTC
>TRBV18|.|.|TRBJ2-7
CASSPYNRASYEQYF
TGTGCCAGCTCACCATATAACAGGGCTTCCTACGAGCAGTACTTC
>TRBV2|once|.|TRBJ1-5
CASSGQSYSNQPQHF
TGTGCCAGCAGCGGACAGTCTTATAGCAATCAGCCCCAGCATTTT
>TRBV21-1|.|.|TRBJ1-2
CASSTRFRDTRPTNYGYTF
TGTGCCAGCAGCACACGTTTCCGGGACACTCGGCCTACTAACTATGGCTACACCTTC
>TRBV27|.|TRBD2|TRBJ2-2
CASSLTAGDHPPGTGELFF
TGTGCCAGCAGTTTAACAGCGGGGGACCATCCGCCCGGAACCGGGGAGCTGTTTTTT
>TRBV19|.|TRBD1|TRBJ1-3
CASSIAQGAGNTIYF
TGTGCCAGTAGTATCGCGCAGGGGGCTGGAAACACCATATATTTT
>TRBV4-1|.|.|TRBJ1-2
CASSQDRTVRGGYTF
TGCGCCAGCAGCCAAGATAGAACCGTCAGGGGTGGCTACACCTTC
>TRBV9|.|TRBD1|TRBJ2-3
CASSVQGARTDTQYF
TGTGCCAGCAGCGTACAGGGGGCGAGGACAGATACGCAGTATTTT
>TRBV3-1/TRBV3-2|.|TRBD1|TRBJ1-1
CASSQLQGSTEAFF
TGTGCCAGCAGCCAACTACAGGGGAGCACTGAAGCTTTCTTT
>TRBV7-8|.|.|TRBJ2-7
CASSFGQGNLFYEQYF
TGTGCCAGCAGTTTCGGCCAGGGAAATCTTTTCTACGAGCAGTACTTC
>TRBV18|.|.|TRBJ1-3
CASSPGGAGHTIYF
TGTGCCAGCTCACCCGGCGGGGCTGGGCACACCATATATTTT
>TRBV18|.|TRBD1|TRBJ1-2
CASSQDRGAFGYTF
TGTGCCAGCTCACAGGACAGGGGGGCCTTTGGCTACACCTTC
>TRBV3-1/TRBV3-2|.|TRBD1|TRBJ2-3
CASSQTGGSDTQYF
TGTGCCAGCAGCCAGACAGGGGGCTCAGATACGCAGTATTTT
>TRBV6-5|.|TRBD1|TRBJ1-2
CASSRTGTANYGYTF
TGTGCCAGCAGTAGAACCGGGACAGCTAACTATGGCTACACCTTC
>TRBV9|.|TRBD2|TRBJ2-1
CASSVVLAGTYNEQFF
TGTGCCAGCAGCGTAGTTCTAGCGGGGACCTACAATGAGCAGTTCTTC
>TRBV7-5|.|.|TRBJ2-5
CVRSLGTGGLETQYF
TGTGTCAGAAGCTTGGGTACAGGGGGCCTTGAGACCCAGTACTTC
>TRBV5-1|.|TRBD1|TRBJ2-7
CASSLRTGINEQYF
TGCGCCAGCAGCTTACGGACAGGGATAAACGAGCAGTACTTC
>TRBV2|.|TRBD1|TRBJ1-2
CASRGQANYGYTF
TGTGCCAGCAGAGGACAGGCCAACTATGGCTACACCTTC
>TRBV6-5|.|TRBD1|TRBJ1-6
CASKDRMFYNSPLHF
TGTGCCAGCAAGGACAGGATGTTTTATAATTCACCCCTCCACTTT
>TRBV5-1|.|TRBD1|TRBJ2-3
CASSLLGTGTDTQYF
TGCGCCAGCAGCTTGTTGGGGACAGGGACGGATACGCAGTATTTT
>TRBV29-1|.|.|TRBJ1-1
CSAVRGREPEAFF
TGCAGCGCTGTGCGGGGGAGGGAGCCTGAAGCTTTCTTT
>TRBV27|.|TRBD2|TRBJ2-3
CASSLLAGAPRAQYF
TGTGCCAGCAGCCTACTAGCGGGGGCCCCGCGGGCGCAGTATTTT
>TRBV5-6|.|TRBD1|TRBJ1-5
CASSIRTGGTMGNQPQHF
TGTGCCAGCAGCATCCGGACAGGGGGCACGATGGGAAATCAGCCCCAGCATTTT
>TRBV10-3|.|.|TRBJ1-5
CAISDQSDYQPQHF
TGTGCCATCAGTGACCAAAGCGATTATCAGCCCCAGCATTTT
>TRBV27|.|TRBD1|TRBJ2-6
CASSLLGGASGANVLTF
TGTGCCAGCAGTTTACTAGGGGGCGCGTCTGGGGCCAACGTCCTGACTTTC
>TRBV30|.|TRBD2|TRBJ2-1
CAWSVSSGGVGDEQFF
TGTGCCTGGAGTGTGAGTAGCGGGGGGGTTGGAGATGAGCAGTTCTTC
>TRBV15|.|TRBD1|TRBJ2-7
CATSREGTGFYEQYF
TGTGCCACCAGCAGAGAGGGGACAGGATTCTACGAGCAGTACTTC
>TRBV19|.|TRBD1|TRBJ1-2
CASKGAGYGYTF
TGTGCCAGTAAGGGGGCGGGCTATGGCTACACCTTC
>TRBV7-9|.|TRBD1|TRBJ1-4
CASSFLRTGGNEKLFF
TGTGCCAGCAGCTTCTTAAGGACAGGGGGCAATGAAAAACTGTTTTTT
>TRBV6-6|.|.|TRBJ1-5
CASSYSMGSEQPQHF
TGTGCCAGCAGTTACTCGATGGGTAGCGAGCAGCCCCAGCATTTT
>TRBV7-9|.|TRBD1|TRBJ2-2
CASTAGTGFTGELFF
TGTGCCAGCACTGCCGGGACAGGCTTCACCGGGGAGCTGTTTTTT
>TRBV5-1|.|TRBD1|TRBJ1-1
CASSLVPGTVNTEAFF
TGCGCCAGCAGCTTGGTACCGGGGACAGTGAACACTGAAGCTTTCTTT
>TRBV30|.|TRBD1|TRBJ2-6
CAWSPDRGFVGANVLTF
TGTGCCTGGAGTCCCGACAGGGGGTTTGTGGGGGCCAACGTCCTGACTTTC
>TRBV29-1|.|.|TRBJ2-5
CSVEPAAEWETQYF
TGCAGCGTTGAACCGGCGGCAGAGTGGGAGACCCAGTACTTC
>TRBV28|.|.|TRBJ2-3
CASSVGQTVTDTQYF
TGTGCCAGCAGTGTTGGGCAGACGGTCACAGATACGCAGTATTTT